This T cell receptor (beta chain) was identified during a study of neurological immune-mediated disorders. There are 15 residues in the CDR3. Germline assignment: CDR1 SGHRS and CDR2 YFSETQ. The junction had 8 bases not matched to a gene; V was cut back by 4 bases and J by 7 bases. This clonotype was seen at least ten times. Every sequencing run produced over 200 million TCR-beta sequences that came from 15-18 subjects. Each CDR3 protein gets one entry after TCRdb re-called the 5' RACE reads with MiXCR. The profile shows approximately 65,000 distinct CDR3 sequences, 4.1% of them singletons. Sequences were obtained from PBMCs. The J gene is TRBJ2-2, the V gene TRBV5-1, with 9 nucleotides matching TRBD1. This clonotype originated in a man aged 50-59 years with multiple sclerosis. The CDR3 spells CASSTDRGKLGELFF. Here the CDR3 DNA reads TGCGCCAGCAGCACCGACAGGGGGAAACTCGGGGAGCTGTTTTTT.